Listed below are T cell receptor beta chains from one sample, sequenced in a study of CD8 T cells in Susac syndrome. From the immunoSEQ multiplex PCR reads, TCRdb called clonotypes with MiXCR, one entry per CDR3 protein. The table includes approximately 150,000 distinct CDR3 sequences, around 93% detected once. Input material: CD4+ T cells from PBMCs. The receptors derive from a human donor with multiple sclerosis. Both conserved end residues are trimmed from each CDR3.

v_gene: TRBV7-9
j_gene: TRBJ2-3
CDR3aa: ASSLPSGGADTQY

v_gene: TRBV20-1
j_gene: TRBJ2-5
CDR3aa: SAPRGGLYQETQY

v_gene: TRBV28
j_gene: TRBJ2-3
CDR3aa: ASSFSGGRQHTQY

v_gene: TRBV28
j_gene: TRBJ2-7
CDR3aa: ASSSPGLAGYEQY

v_gene: TRBV11-1
j_gene: TRBJ1-1
CDR3aa: ASSDNGNTEAF

v_gene: TRBV4-1
j_gene: TRBJ1-1
CDR3aa: ASSQERVGEGTEAF

v_gene: TRBV3-1
j_gene: TRBJ1-2
CDR3aa: ASSQAQTDRVDGYT

v_gene: TRBV30
j_gene: TRBJ2-1
CDR3aa: ACSRTSGRGYNEQF

v_gene: TRBV11-2
j_gene: TRBJ1-4
CDR3aa: ASSSRTGPNEKLF

v_gene: TRBV9
j_gene: TRBJ2-3
CDR3aa: ASSVATSGSSHTQY